The next 27 T cell receptor beta chains were all read from a single sample in a study of T cell responses to AZD1222 COVID-19 vaccine. Sequencing used immunoSEQ multiplex PCR; TCRdb keeps in-frame clones, though not all of them. The sample shows approximately 120,000 clones, more than 65% of them seen only once. Sample: peripheral blood, taken 28 days after the second AZD1222 dose. All receptors derive from an adult who received the AZD1222 COVID-19 vaccine.

This clone appeared a single time. The chain uses TRBV28 and TRBJ1-2; perhaps TRBD1 as D (5 bases). V was trimmed by 6 bases and J by 4 bases, leaving 9 bases between them. This CDR3 spans 12 amino acids. The V gene's germline CDR1 is MDHEN and CDR2 SYDVKM. CDR3 loop: CASRKTVYGYTF. The CDR3 coding sequence is TGTGCCAGCAGAAAGACAGTCTATGGCTACACCTTC.

V gene TRBV7-2 combines with J gene TRBJ2-5; TRBD2 matches 7 bases. CDR3 size: 14 residues. J was trimmed by 5 bases and V by 4 bases; bases with no gene match: 7. In germline, CDR1 is SGHTA, CDR2 FQGNSA. DNA for the CDR3: TGTGCCAGCAGCTCTCGGACTAGTTCCGAGACCCAGTACTTC. Encoded protein: CASSSRTSSETQYF.

The V call is TRBV4-3, the J call TRBJ1-1; D gene ambiguous. CDR1 is LGHNA and CDR2 is YSLEER in the germline V gene. This CDR3 region has 14 residues. Trimming cost V 0 bases and J 3 bases, with 8 bases left between them. The CDR3 is CASSQDHSYTEAFF. The DNA of the CDR3 is TGCGCCAGCAGCCAAGATCACAGCTACACTGAAGCTTTCTTT.

V and J are TRBV9 and TRBJ1-1; no clear D gene. The ends were cut back, 3 bases at V and 3 bases at J, with 15 bases in the middle. Germline CDR1 reads SGDLS; CDR2 reads YYNGEE. CDR3 length: 15 residues. The chain's CDR3 is CASSAGRREDTEAFF. DNA of the CDR3: TGTGCCAGCAGCGCAGGACGGCGAGAGGACACTGAAGCTTTCTTT.

The chain combines TRBV5-1 with TRBJ1-5; D might be TRBD1 (5 bases). The germline V and J ends were trimmed by 2 bases and 7 bases, with 13 bases remaining between them. The germline V gene encodes CDR1 SGHRS and CDR2 YFSETQ. This CDR3 spans 14 amino acids. The CDR3 is CASSFGQGGQPQHF. The DNA for the CDR3 is TGCGCCAGCAGCTTTGGGCAGGGTGGCCAGCCCCAGCATTTT.

This clone has just one count. The chain joins TRBV5-1 to TRBJ2-7, with D possibly being TRBD1 (5 bases). V was trimmed by 5 bases and J by 2 bases, leaving 14 bases between them. Germline CDR1 SGHRS, CDR2 YFSETQ. The CDR3 extends over 14 amino acids. The CDR3 is CASRQTVPPYEQYF. For the CDR3, the DNA is TGCGCCAGCAGACAGACAGTTCCCCCCTACGAGCAGTACTTC.

The chain carries TRBV6-1 and TRBJ1-6, with no clear D. The CDR3 runs to 13 residues. V was pared by 1 base and J by 7 bases, with 5 bases between. The germline V gene encodes CDR1 MNHNS and CDR2 SASEGT. The CDR3 DNA follows: TGTGCCAGCAGTGAAGTGAGGAATTCACCCCTCCACTTT. This encodes CASSEVRNSPLHF.

The chain couples TRBV11-3 to TRBJ2-7; D is undetermined. This CDR3 spans 12 amino acids. The V gene lost 5 bases and the J gene lost 4 bases, with 9 bases spanning the gap. Germline V gene data show CDR1 as SGHNT and CDR2 as YENEEA. This CDR3 is CASSPNGYEQYF. As DNA, the CDR3 is TGTGCCAGCAGCCCTAATGGATACGAGCAGTACTTC.

This clone came up a few times. This sequence joins TRBV10-3 and TRBJ2-7; the match to TRBD1 covers 12 bases. V trimming: 6 bases; J trimming: 4 bases; junction bases outside the gene matches: 7. Germline CDR1 reads ENHRY; CDR2 reads SYGVKD. CDR3 length: 15 residues. The CDR3 is CAISAGQGAPYEQYF. The CDR3 nucleotides are TGTGCCATCAGCGCGGGACAGGGGGCGCCTTACGAGCAGTACTTC.

The rearrangement links TRBV28 to TRBJ2-7, with 7 positions matching TRBD2. V trimming: 5 bases; J trimming: 1 base; junction bases outside the gene matches: 5. CDR3 length: 14 residues. Germline lookup yields CDR1 MDHEN and CDR2 SYDVKM. CDR3 protein: CASSHRGGSYEQYF. For the CDR3, the DNA is TGTGCCAGCAGTCACCGCGGGGGATCCTACGAGCAGTACTTC.

This chain joins TRBV3-1 (or the pseudogene TRBV3-2) and TRBJ2-1, with D uncertain. CDR1 LGHDT and CDR2 YNNKEL come from the germline V gene (reference sequence). Trimming pared 6 bases from V and 6 bases from J, leaving 9 bases between. This CDR3 is 12 amino acids long. The CDR3 DNA reads as TGTGCCAGCAGGGGCGTCAGCAATGAGCAGTTCTTC. It codes for CASRGVSNEQFF.

The chain uses TRBV19 and TRBJ1-2, with a tentative D call TRBD1 (5 bases). CDR3 length equals 15 residues. The ends were cut back, 4 bases at V and 8 bases at J, with 20 bases in the middle. Per the germline V gene, CDR1 is LNHDA and CDR2 is SQIVND (reference sequence). The CDR3 bases are TGTGCCAGTAGTACCCCAGGCGGCAGGGCAGGAGGCTACACCTTC. It encodes CASSTPGGRAGGYTF.

The genes are TRBV7-2 and TRBJ1-1; D is unresolved. CDR3 size: 14 residues. The V gene's germline CDR1 is SGHTA and CDR2 FQGNSA. The germline V and J ends were trimmed by 6 bases and 0 bases, with 11 bases remaining between them. Written as DNA, the CDR3 is TGTGCCAGCAGTCCCAGCGGACTGAACACTGAAGCTTTCTTT. Its protein is CASSPSGLNTEAFF.

This chain connects TRBV5-4 to TRBJ2-3; 9 positions agree with TRBD2. V lost 0 bases to trimming and J lost 4 bases; unmatched junction nucleotides: 3. This CDR3 spans 15 amino acids. Germline CDR1 and CDR2: SGHNT and YYREEE (reference sequence). CDR3 amino acids: CASSLEGLAADTQYF. CDR3 bases: TGTGCCAGCAGCTTGGAGGGACTAGCTGCAGATACGCAGTATTTT.

The rearrangement joins TRBV9 to TRBJ1-2, with unresolved D. Trimming removed 6 bases from V and 10 bases from J, with 16 bases in between. The V gene's germline CDR1 is SGDLS and CDR2 YYNGEE. This CDR3 contains 12 residues. The CDR3 DNA reads TGTGCCAGCACCCGTAGAGGGCAGTCCTACACCTTC. This translates into CASTRRGQSYTF. Supplemented by reference TRBV9 and TRBJ1-2, the full variable domain reads DSGVTQTPKHLITATGQRVTLRCSPRSGDLSVYWYQQSLDQGLQFLIQYYNGEERAKGNILERFSAQQFPDLHSELNLSSLELGDSALYFCASTRRGQSYTFGSGTRLTVV.

This chain uses TRBV6-2 or TRBV6-3 with TRBJ1-4; D is uncertain. This CDR3 region has 17 residues. CDR1 and CDR2 (germline): MNHEY, SVGEGT. Trimming stripped 0 bases from V and 0 bases from J, with 11 bases between. CDR3 nucleotides: TGTGCCAGCAGTTACTCGAGGGCGGATTCAACTAATGAAAAACTGTTTTTT. Protein: CASSYSRADSTNEKLFF.

The chain is built from TRBV29-1 and TRBJ2-3; unclear D gene. CDR3 size: 13 residues. In germline, CDR1 is SQVTM, CDR2 ANQGSEA. V dropped 2 bases and J dropped 4 bases, with 10 bases sitting between them. The chain's CDR3 is CSVEQNLADTQYF. DNA for the CDR3: TGCAGCGTTGAACAGAACTTGGCAGATACGCAGTATTTT.

This sequence joins TRBV11-2 and TRBJ2-3; D might be TRBD1 (6 bases). Germline V gene sequence: CDR1 SGHAT, CDR2 FQNNGV. V lost 2 bases and J 4 bases, leaving 13 bases between the germline ends. The CDR3 extends over 15 amino acids. CDR3 DNA sequence: TGTGCCAGCAGCTTATGGCAGGGGCGCCCAGATACGCAGTATTTT. Translation gives CASSLWQGRPDTQYF.

This clone was seen a handful of times. The chain combines TRBV2 with TRBJ1-5; a weak D match, TRBD1 (6 bases). The CDR3 extends over 14 amino acids. V gave up 3 bases and J gave up 5 bases, with 11 bases separating them. Per germline, CDR1 SNHLY and CDR2 FYNNEI. CDR3 residues: CASSENRDDQPQHF. CDR3 coding DNA: TGTGCCAGCAGTGAGAACAGGGACGATCAGCCCCAGCATTTT.

The CDR3 nucleotides are TGTGCCAGCAGCTTGGTCGGAGGGGGCAGCTATGGCTACACCTTC. This sequence encodes CASSLVGGGSYGYTF. V usage is TRBV5-4 and J usage is TRBJ1-2, with 7 bases matching TRBD1. V lost 0 bases to trimming and J lost 4 bases; unmatched junction nucleotides: 6. CDR1 is SGHNT, CDR2 YYREEE, per germline (reference sequence). CDR3 size: 15 residues.

The chain is built from TRBV20-1 and TRBJ1-1; D not certain. V gave up 4 bases and J gave up 7 bases, with 10 bases separating them. Germline V gene sequence: CDR1 DFQATT, CDR2 SNEGSKA (reference sequence). The CDR3 runs 11 residues. Written as DNA, the CDR3 is TGCAGTGCTACACAAACCTATGAAGCTTTCTTT. This gives the protein CSATQTYEAFF.

This rearrangement joins TRBV9 to TRBJ1-6; possibly TRBD1 for D (6 bases). This CDR3 has 13 amino acids. Germline V lookup: CDR1 SGDLS, CDR2 YYNGEE. Trimming left V 4 bases short and J 8 bases short, with 10 bases between. The CDR3 protein is CASSINRDSPLHF. The CDR3 DNA follows: TGTGCCAGCAGCATCAACAGGGATTCACCCCTCCACTTT.

The V call is TRBV3-1 (or the pseudogene TRBV3-2), the J call TRBJ1-3; TRBD1 might be the D (5 bases). The germline V and J ends were trimmed by 0 bases and 0 bases, with 12 bases remaining between them. Germline CDR1 reads LGHDT; CDR2 reads YNNKEL (reference sequence). There are 17 residues in the CDR3. CDR3 residues: CASSQDGGIHSGNTIYF. CDR3 DNA: TGTGCCAGCAGCCAAGATGGGGGGATTCACTCTGGAAACACCATATATTTT.

This clone has just one count. This sequence joins TRBV27 and TRBJ1-2, with TRBD1 identical over 9 bases. Germline CDR1 is MNHEY and CDR2 is SMNVEV (reference sequence). Germline trimming cut 6 bases from V and 7 bases from J; bases unmatched to any gene: 6. CDR3 length: 13 amino acids. The CDR3 spells CASRYRGQSGYTF. The CDR3 DNA is TGTGCCAGCAGGTACAGGGGGCAAAGTGGCTACACCTTC.

The gene calls are TRBV11-2 and TRBJ1-2; the match to TRBD1 covers 9 bases. Germline trimming cut 7 bases from V and 0 bases from J; bases unmatched to any gene: 12. This CDR3 spans 17 amino acids. Germline loops: CDR1 SGHAT, CDR2 FQNNGV. The DNA of the CDR3 is TGTGCCAGCACCACTCAATGGGGACAGGGCCCTAACTATGGCTACACCTTC. It specifies CASTTQWGQGPNYGYTF.

The chain couples TRBV4-2 to TRBJ2-7; D may match TRBD1 or TRBD2 (5 bases each). Trimming removed 1 base from V and 1 base from J, with 8 bases in between. Per the germline V gene, CDR1 is LGHNA and CDR2 is YNFKEQ. There are 14 residues in the CDR3. The CDR3 nucleotides read TGTGCCAGCAGCCAAGGGGACCGATCCTACGAGCAGTACTTC. Its protein product is CASSQGDRSYEQYF.

The rearrangement joins TRBV6-5 to TRBJ2-5, with TRBD2 matching over 10 bases. Per germline, CDR1 MNHEY and CDR2 SVGAGI. The CDR3 is 14 amino acids. With 4 bases clipped from V and 2 bases from J, the junction kept 1 base outside the gene matches. The CDR3 nucleotides are TGTGCCAGCAGTTTACTAGCGGGGCAAGAGACCCAGTACTTC. It is translated as CASSLLAGQETQYF.